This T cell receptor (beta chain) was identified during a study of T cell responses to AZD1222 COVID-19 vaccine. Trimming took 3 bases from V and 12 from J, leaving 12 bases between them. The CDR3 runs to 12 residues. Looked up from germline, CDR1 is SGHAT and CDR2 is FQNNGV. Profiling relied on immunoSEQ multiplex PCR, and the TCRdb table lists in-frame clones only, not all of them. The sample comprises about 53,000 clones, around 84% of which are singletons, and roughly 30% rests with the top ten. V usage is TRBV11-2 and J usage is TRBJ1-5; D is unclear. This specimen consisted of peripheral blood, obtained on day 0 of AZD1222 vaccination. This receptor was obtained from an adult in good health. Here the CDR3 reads CASSLEGRLQHF. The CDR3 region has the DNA TGTGCCAGCAGCTTGGAAGGTCGGCTCCAGCATTTT.